Detailed here is one TCR beta chain. Its antigen is not identified. CDR1 is SGHTA, CDR2 FQGNSA, per germline. The CDR3 length is 14 residues. Losses at the gene ends were 1 base for V and 9 bases for J; bases not matched to a gene: 6. Expressed TCRB transcripts were sequenced because the isolated RNA had all been reverse transcribed beforehand. Sequencing was performed with immunoSEQ multiplex PCR; in TCRdb, only in-frame clones are kept and a portion is missing. This sample has 600,000 or so clones, with about 14% found just once. This specimen comes from a study of beta chain features in type 1 diabetes. The study, taken as a whole, reports: Across all four CD4+ subsets, people with type 1 diabetes showed modestly shorter TCRB CDR3s.

This chain joins TRBV7-2 and TRBJ2-1; 7 positions agree with TRBD2. Material: naive CD4+ T cells from blood. This receptor was obtained from a man aged 18 to 35 with type 1 diabetes. The CDR3 here is CASSLGTQRGEQFF. The CDR3 bases are TGTGCCAGCAGCTTAGGGACCCAGCGGGGTGAGCAGTTCTTC. The variable domain in full, with the rest retrieved from reference TRBV7-2 and TRBJ2-1, is GAGVSQSPSNKVTEKGKDVELRCDPISGHTALYWYRQSLGQGLEFLIYFQGNSAPDKSGLPSDRFSAERTGGSVSTLTIQRTQQEDSAVYLCASSLGTQRGEQFFGPGTRLTVL.